A selection of T cell receptor beta chains follows, all from one sample in a study of T cell responses to AZD1222 COVID-19 vaccine. Repertoires were generated with immunoSEQ multiplex PCR, while TCRdb's copy carries only in-frame clones and drops some. The table shows about 72,000 clones, with 86% occurring only once. The sample consisted of peripheral blood, taken on day 0 of AZD1222 vaccination. These receptors all stem from an adult in good health. The CDR3 runs from the conserved cysteine through the conserved F or W. Fields, in order: V gene, clone size, D gene, J gene, CDR3 protein, CDR3 DNA. D genes are given only for firm matches. Size is omitted from some rows. Given values are once, few, many or a class for expanded clones.

TRBV5-1	NA	TRBD2	TRBJ2-2	CASSPRGTSGSPGELFF	TGCGCCAGCAGCCCCCGGGGGACTAGCGGGAGCCCCGGGGAGCTGTTTTTT
TRBV4-1	NA	NA	TRBJ1-1	CASSQGQANTEAFF	TGCGCCAGCAGCCAGGGACAAGCGAACACTGAAGCTTTCTTT
TRBV5-4	NA	NA	TRBJ2-3	CASSLAAVSSTDTQYF	TGTGCCAGCAGCTTGGCCGCGGTTTCTAGCACAGATACGCAGTATTTT
TRBV6-6	NA	NA	TRBJ1-6	CASSSLGHNSPLHF	TGTGCCAGCTCATCTCTAGGGCATAATTCACCCCTCCACTTT
TRBV6-6	NA	TRBD1	TRBJ2-1	CASRFTGESYNEQFF	TGTGCCAGCAGGTTTACAGGGGAGTCCTACAATGAGCAGTTCTTC
TRBV6-5	few	NA	TRBJ2-3	CASTMGFTDTQYF	TGTGCCAGCACCATGGGATTCACAGATACGCAGTATTTT
TRBV27	once	NA	TRBJ2-1	CASSADWRSYNEQFF	TGTGCCAGCAGTGCCGACTGGCGCTCCTACAATGAGCAGTTCTTC
TRBV7-8	NA	TRBD1	TRBJ2-5	CASSPMTGSETQYF	TGTGCCAGCAGCCCAATGACAGGGTCAGAGACCCAGTACTTC
TRBV6-5	NA	NA	TRBJ1-5	CASRMAGQRPQHF	TGTGCCAGCAGGATGGCGGGTCAACGGCCCCAGCATTTT
TRBV24-1	NA	NA	TRBJ1-2	CATRSTLYGYTF	TGTGCCACCAGGAGCACCCTCTATGGCTACACCTTC
TRBV7-9	NA	NA	TRBJ1-3	CASSRTASGNTIYF	TGTGCCAGCAGCCGCACAGCCTCTGGAAACACCATATATTTT